The source of this T cell receptor beta chain is a study of blood T cell repertoires in COVID-19. In the authors' methods: Scientists estimated how many nucleated cells there were by amplifying reference gene primers. Method: immunoSEQ multiplex PCR; TCRdb's copy keeps in-frame clones and lacks some. V and J calls and clone size follow that table, whereas D and trimming were derived from the DNA. The sample shows about 140,000 clones, around 79% of them seen only once. Germline V gene sequence: CDR1 MDHEN, CDR2 SYDVKM. The CDR3 consists of 17 residues. V lost 5 bases to trimming and J lost 0 bases, with 17 bases between them.

The origin of this receptor is a woman in her 50s who had recovered from COVID-19. The V and J genes are TRBV28 and TRBJ2-1; possible D gene TRBD2, 6 bases. The sample consisted of PBMCs or T cells enriched from blood (not recorded which). Here the CDR3 reads CASSPPEWGVSYNEQFF. The CDR3 nucleotides read TGTGCCAGCAGTCCCCCTGAGTGGGGGGTCTCCTACAATGAGCAGTTCTTC.